This TCR beta chain was recorded in a study of cytomegalovirus exposure and HLA in healthy donors. Study-level findings and limits: Exclusion as indistinguishable affected some V segments, including TRBV6-2 and TRBV6-3. The authors judged a highly shared variant cluster likely a sequencing artifact. The authors reported that TCR beta sequences could predict HLA-A and HLA-B alleles. These predictions were accurate for most subjects in the first cohort. Reports showed the classifier diagnosing cytomegalovirus status with high specificity and sensitivity.

From germline, CDR1 is ENHRY and CDR2 SYGVKD. The CDR3 covers 14 residues. V gave up 5 bases and J gave up 0 bases; unmatched junction bases: 2. Comments on this clone: Its antigen is unidentified.

Vbeta (60) and Jbeta (13) primers were used in the PCR. Only in-frame clones appear in the TCRdb table, and some are missing; sequencing was by immunoSEQ multiplex PCR. The sample has over 70,000 clones, approximately 74% seen once. Sequencing used PBMCs. V is TRBV10-3 and J is TRBJ2-3; 7 bases match TRBD1. The TCR comes from a man aged 30 to 39 in good health and CMV-seropositive. The DNA of the CDR3 is TGTGCCATCAGTACAGGGGCTAGCACAGATACGCAGTATTTT. Its protein product is CAISTGASTDTQYF.